The text below deals with one T cell receptor beta chain. Trimming pared 4 bases from V and 6 bases from J, leaving 21 bases between. The V gene's germline CDR1 is MNHEY and CDR2 SVGEGT. CDR3 length: 16 residues. The sample is drawn from a study of blood T cell repertoires in COVID-19. Profiled with immunoSEQ multiplex PCR; TCRdb holds only in-frame clones, not every one. The profile shows 90,000 to 150,000 clones, approximately 83% of them singletons. This chain joins TRBV6-2 or TRBV6-3 and TRBJ1-1, with D possibly TRBD1 on 5 matching bases. Input material: peripheral blood. The clonotype was recovered from a man aged 80 or over with acute or convalescent COVID-19. Here the CDR3 reads CASSSNLVAWDSEAFF. CDR3 coding DNA: TGTGCCAGCAGTTCTAATTTGGTGGCCTGGGACTCTGAAGCTTTCTTT.